The 32 T cell receptor beta chains listed next were all sequenced from one sample in a study of molecular identifiers for immune sequencing clone quantification. One entry per CDR3 protein results from TCRdb running MiXCR on the PCR reads. The table shows roughly 93,000 distinct CDR3 sequences, with under 20% occurring only once. What was sequenced was naive CD8+ T cells from blood, with Jurkat cell RNA spiked in. Specified subset: FACS-sorted CD8+CD4-CCR7+CD45RA+ naive T cells. Receptors originate from a human donor in good health. Some libraries in this study had Jurkat cell RNA spiked in.

This clonotype appeared many times. The V and J genes are TRBV11-2 and TRBJ2-7; D tentatively fits TRBD1 or TRBD2 (5 bases each). This CDR3 has 15 amino acids. CDR1 and CDR2 from the germline V gene are SGHAT and FQNNGV. Trimming pared 0 bases from V and 3 bases from J, leaving 12 bases between. CDR3 coding DNA: TGTGCCAGCAGCTTAGAGCAGGGACCGAACTACGAGCAGTACTTC. Amino acid sequence: CASSLEQGPNYEQYF.

This clonotype occurred many times. The chain is built from TRBV27 and TRBJ2-1; the D is unclear. This CDR3 spans 14 amino acids. CDR1 MNHEY and CDR2 SMNVEV come from the germline V gene (reference sequence). Trimming left V 5 bases short and J 1 base short, with 9 bases between. CDR3 DNA: TGTGCCAGCAGTAGGGAAGGTTCCTACAATGAGCAGTTCTTC. It yields the protein CASSREGSYNEQFF.

This clonotype was recorded at least ten times. The V and J genes are TRBV14 and TRBJ2-1; 9 bases line up with TRBD1. Unmatched junction bases numbered 6, after V lost 1 base and J lost 8 bases. Germline CDR1 SGHDN, CDR2 FVKESK. This CDR3 spans 15 amino acids. The CDR3 loop is CASSQAHGTGHEQFF. CDR3 nucleotides: TGTGCCAGCAGCCAAGCTCACGGGACAGGGCATGAGCAGTTCTTC.

In this sample, this clonotype turned up many times. The chain employs TRBV7-9 and TRBJ1-1, with D perhaps TRBD1 (6 bases). The germline V gene encodes CDR1 SEHNR and CDR2 FQNEAQ (reference sequence). The germline V and J ends were trimmed by 1 base and 0 bases, with 9 bases remaining between them. This CDR3 region has 15 residues. In DNA form, the CDR3 reads TGTGCCAGCAGCTTAGAACAGGGAATGAACACTGAAGCTTTCTTT. This translates into CASSLEQGMNTEAFF.

This clonotype was observed a handful of times. The chain recombines TRBV30 with TRBJ1-2; the D is unclear. This CDR3 has 15 amino acids. Trimming cost V 1 base and J 0 bases, with 12 bases left between them. Germline V CDR1 and CDR2: GTSNPN, SVGIG (reference sequence). CDR3 sequence reads: CAWSEGTIANYGYTF. CDR3 in DNA: TGTGCCTGGAGTGAGGGCACTATTGCTAACTATGGCTACACCTTC.

This clonotype was seen repeatedly, ten times or more. The rearrangement links TRBV12-3 or TRBV12-4 to TRBJ2-7; a possible D gene is TRBD1 (6 bases). Trimming took 5 bases from V and 3 from J, leaving 14 bases between them. This CDR3 comprises 14 residues. Here the CDR3 reads CASSVGGTYYEQYF. The CDR3 nucleotides read TGTGCCAGCAGTGTGGGTGGGACATACTACGAGCAGTACTTC.

To note about this clonotype: The junction and the germline gene differ at one end; a read error may be behind it. This chain links TRBV15 with TRBJ2-4; perhaps TRBD2 as D (5 bases). Germline assignment: CDR1 LNHNV and CDR2 YYDKDF (reference sequence). This CDR3 region has 17 residues. The CDR3 coding sequence is TGTGCCACCAGCAGAGGTTCGAGTTTTCTAGCCAAAAACATACAGTACTTC. This translates into CATSRGSSFLAKNIQYF.

This clonotype was recorded at least ten times. The V call is TRBV27, the J call TRBJ2-7; D is ambiguous. V lost 4 bases to trimming and J lost 2 bases, with 9 bases between them. Per germline, CDR1 MNHEY and CDR2 SMNVEV (reference sequence). The length of the CDR3 is 13 residues. CDR3 sequence reads: CASSSRKTYEQYF. CDR3 bases: TGTGCCAGCAGTTCGAGGAAAACCTACGAGCAGTACTTC.

Ten or more counts support this clonotype. The chain recombines TRBV7-2 with TRBJ2-1; 8 positions agree with TRBD2. The V segment lost 3 bases and the J segment 5 bases; nucleotides outside the gene matches: 9. CDR3 length equals 16 residues. Germline CDR1 is SGHTA and CDR2 is FQGNSA. The CDR3 here is CASSFPSGTRDNEQFF. CDR3 nucleotides: TGTGCCAGCAGCTTTCCTTCCGGGACTAGAGACAATGAGCAGTTCTTC.

J is TRBJ1-1 and V is TRBV7-9; D gene uncertain. The V and J ends lost 4 bases and 1 base respectively, with 1 base between them. The CDR3 is 11 amino acids. CDR1 SEHNR and CDR2 FQNEAQ come from the germline V gene (reference sequence). CDR3 region: CASSWNTEAFF. CDR3 coding DNA: TGTGCCAGCAGCTGGAACACTGAAGCTTTCTTT.

In its sample, this clonotype was seen many times. The V gene is TRBV12-3 or TRBV12-4, the J gene TRBJ2-5, with a possible D match to TRBD2 (5 bases). The CDR3 runs 12 residues. Trimming removed 8 bases from V and 2 bases from J, with 9 bases in between. CDR3 sequence: CASQRRQETQYF. CDR3 nucleotides: TGTGCCAGCCAGCGGAGACAAGAGACCCAGTACTTC.

As concerns this clonotype: A much larger clone lies a single base off, so this may be a read error. The chain is built from TRBV19 and TRBJ2-3, with 7 nucleotides matching TRBD1. Germline V lookup: CDR1 LNHDA, CDR2 SQIVND (reference sequence). There are 14 residues in the CDR3. V trimming: 4 bases; J trimming: 5 bases; junction bases outside the gene matches: 6. The CDR3 loop is CASSSRQGGDTQYF. The CDR3 DNA follows: TGTGCCAGTAGTAGCAGACAGGGCGGAGATACGCAGTATTTT.

This clonotype was detected ten times or more. The chain is built from TRBV9 and TRBJ2-6, with 7 bases that match TRBD2. CDR3 length: 20 residues. Trimming took 0 bases from V and 0 from J; bases not matched to a gene: 12. The germline V gene has CDR1 SGDLS and CDR2 YYNGEE. DNA for the CDR3: TGTGCCAGCAGCGTAGCTACTAGCGACGCTCCGAGCTCTGGGGCCAACGTCCTGACTTTC. As protein: CASSVATSDAPSSGANVLTF.

This clonotype showed up many times. The rearrangement uses TRBV5-4 and TRBJ1-1; 8 nucleotides align to TRBD1. V was pared by 4 bases and J by 4 bases, with 9 bases of the junction left unmatched. This CDR3 is 15 amino acids long. Looked up from germline, CDR1 is SGHNT and CDR2 is YYREEE (reference sequence). The CDR3 DNA reads as TGTGCCAGCAGCGAATACCCAGGGGGCGTCACTGAAGCTTTCTTT. Its protein product is CASSEYPGGVTEAFF.

In its sample, this clonotype was seen a few times. The V and J genes are TRBV7-9 and TRBJ2-7; a weak D match, TRBD1 (6 bases). This CDR3 is built from 14 residues. Trimming cost V 5 bases and J 4 bases, with 15 bases left between them. CDR1 and CDR2 (germline): SEHNR, FQNEAQ (reference sequence). For the CDR3, the DNA is TGTGCCAGCAGCACAGGGACAAAAATTTACGAGCAGTACTTC. Translation: CASSTGTKIYEQYF.

This clonotype has a count of ten or more. The V gene is TRBV7-2, the J gene TRBJ2-1, with D hard to call. The CDR3 runs 14 residues. The germline V gene encodes CDR1 SGHTA and CDR2 FQGNSA. V dropped 0 bases and J dropped 9 bases, with 12 bases sitting between them. The CDR3 is CASSLALGPIEQFF. CDR3 coding DNA: TGTGCCAGCAGCTTAGCCCTAGGTCCGATTGAGCAGTTCTTC.

This clonotype occurred many times. The V gene is TRBV4-3, the J gene TRBJ2-3; TRBD2 matches at 7 bases. J lost 1 base, V lost 0 bases, and 7 bases had no gene match. The germline V gene encodes CDR1 LGHNA and CDR2 YSLEER. The CDR3 has 17 amino acids. The CDR3 DNA reads TGCGCCAGCAGCCAAGACGCGGGCGCGGGGGGCACAGATACGCAGTATTTT. Translated, it gives CASSQDAGAGGTDTQYF.

This clonotype came up many times. This sequence joins TRBV19 and TRBJ2-7; 12 bases are a match to TRBD1. Germline-derived CDR1 and CDR2 are LNHDA and SQIVND (reference sequence). The ends lost 6 bases at V and 3 bases at J; junction bases unmatched: 9. The CDR3 sequence is 16 residues long. CDR3 DNA: TGTGCCAGTAGACCAACAGGGACAGGGGGCTTCTACGAGCAGTACTTC. Amino acids: CASRPTGTGGFYEQYF.

This clonotype was observed a few times. The V and J genes are TRBV29-1 and TRBJ2-3; 16 bases map to TRBD2. The CDR3 is made up of 17 amino acids. Trimming at V came to 7 bases and at J to 1 base, leaving 8 bases not matched to a gene. Germline CDR1 reads SQVTM; CDR2 reads ANQGSEA. CDR3 coding DNA: TGCAGCGCCGAGGGACTAGCGGGAGGGTGGGGCACAGATACGCAGTATTTT. It codes for CSAEGLAGGWGTDTQYF.

This clonotype was recorded at least ten times. This chain joins TRBV7-6 and TRBJ1-5, with D unclear. CDR3 length: 15 residues. Germline-derived CDR1 and CDR2 are SGHVS and FNYEAQ. V gave up 1 base and J gave up 1 base, with 8 bases separating them. The CDR3: CASSLDPGSNQPQHF. In nucleotides, the CDR3 is TGTGCCAGCAGCTTAGATCCGGGAAGCAATCAGCCCCAGCATTTT.

This clonotype has a count of ten or more. This rearrangement joins TRBV5-6 to TRBJ1-4; D is unresolved. Germline values: CDR1 SGHDT, CDR2 YYEEEE. This CDR3 has 11 amino acids. V was pared by 2 bases and J by 8 bases, with 4 bases between. The CDR3 DNA reads TGTGCCAGCAGCTTTGCCGAAAAACTGTTTTTT. Translated, it gives CASSFAEKLFF.

At least ten counts were recorded for this clonotype. The gene calls are TRBV6-5 and TRBJ2-1, with D maybe TRBD2 (6 bases). This CDR3 spans 12 amino acids. The V and J ends lost 6 bases and 8 bases respectively, with 11 bases between them. CDR1 and CDR2 from the germline V gene are MNHEY and SVGAGI. The CDR3 loop reads CASSLGGDEQFF. Written as DNA, the CDR3 is TGTGCCAGCAGCCTTGGAGGGGATGAGCAGTTCTTC.

J is TRBJ2-3 and V is TRBV27; either TRBD1 or TRBD2 may fit D (5 bases each). Trimming pared 6 bases from V and 4 bases from J, leaving 17 bases between. The CDR3 runs to 15 residues. The germline CDR1 and CDR2 sequences are MNHEY and SMNVEV (reference sequence). The CDR3 spells CASRGDQNPSDTQYF. The CDR3 DNA is TGTGCCAGCAGGGGGGACCAAAATCCCTCAGATACGCAGTATTTT.

The chain employs TRBV30 and TRBJ1-5; 9 positions match TRBD1. The germline V gene has CDR1 GTSNPN and CDR2 SVGIG (reference sequence). This CDR3 spans 20 amino acids. The trim removed 3 bases at V and 0 bases at J, leaving 18 bases unmatched. DNA for the CDR3: TGTGCCTGGAGCCACGGGAGAGGGGACAGGGCGATTTATAGCAATCAGCCCCAGCATTTT. As protein: CAWSHGRGDRAIYSNQPQHF.

At least ten counts were recorded for this clonotype. CDR3 region: CASSLVSGHQETQYF. CDR3 nucleotide sequence: TGTGCCAGCAGCCTGGTTAGCGGACACCAAGAGACCCAGTACTTC. This sequence joins TRBV7-6 and TRBJ2-5; perhaps TRBD2 as D (6 bases). The V end lost 5 bases, the J end lost 0 bases, and 13 bases lay between the germline ends. The CDR3 spans 15 residues. From germline, CDR1 is SGHVS and CDR2 FNYEAQ.

This clonotype was recorded a few times. V is TRBV13 and J is TRBJ2-7; D may correspond to TRBD1 or TRBD2 (5 bases each). The germline CDR1 and CDR2 sequences are PRHDT and FYEKMQ (reference sequence). V was pared by 5 bases and J by 3 bases, with 17 bases between. This CDR3 region has 15 residues. The CDR3 here is CASSPRGAPLYEQYF. CDR3 DNA sequence: TGTGCCAGCAGCCCTAGAGGGGCCCCTCTCTACGAGCAGTACTTC.

This clonotype was observed many times. In DNA, the CDR3 is TGTGCCAGCATCGACGAATTGAGGGTCGCTTTCTTT. Protein: CASIDELRVAFF. This chain uses TRBV6-1 with TRBJ1-1; D gene ambiguous. V was trimmed by 7 bases and J by 11 bases, leaving 17 bases between them. The length of the CDR3 is 12 residues. Germline CDR1 is MNHNS and CDR2 is SASEGT.

This clonotype was found many times. V usage is TRBV20-1 and J usage is TRBJ2-2; a possible D gene is TRBD2 (5 bases). The V end was cut by 3 bases, the J end by 1 base, with 15 bases between. The CDR3 totals 16 residues. CDR1 and CDR2 from the germline V gene are DFQATT and SNEGSKA (reference sequence). The CDR3 spells CSASFRGQENTGELFF. The CDR3 bases are TGCAGTGCTAGTTTCCGCGGGCAGGAGAACACCGGGGAGCTGTTTTTT.

This clonotype was picked up many times. V and J are TRBV9 and TRBJ2-7; 8 nucleotides agree with TRBD2. Germline assignment: CDR1 SGDLS and CDR2 YYNGEE. The CDR3 covers 14 residues. V trimming: 4 bases; J trimming: 6 bases; junction bases outside the gene matches: 9. In DNA form, the CDR3 reads TGTGCCAGCAGCCCTTATTTGGCGGGGGGCGAGCAGTACTTC. This translates into CASSPYLAGGEQYF.

In its sample, this clonotype was seen many times. The chain recombines TRBV6-7 with TRBJ2-2; D unresolved. TRBV6-7 is flagged as an ORF with uncertain function. CDR3 length: 16 residues. Trimming left V 5 bases short and J 3 bases short, with 16 bases between. For the CDR3, the DNA is TGTGCCAGCAGTCACTACTTGGGTCGGGACACCGGGGAGCTGTTTTTT. It yields the protein CASSHYLGRDTGELFF.

At least ten counts were recorded for this clonotype. The CDR3 loop reads CSVRVPPGVYNSPLHF. CDR3 bases: TGCAGTGTCAGAGTCCCCCCCGGAGTCTATAATTCACCCCTCCACTTT. The chain combines TRBV20-1 with TRBJ1-6; D uncertain. This CDR3 region has 16 residues. Trimming took off 7 bases at V and 3 bases at J, with 19 bases between the two ends. Germline V gives CDR1 DFQATT, CDR2 SNEGSKA (reference sequence).

This clonotype appeared many times. This rearrangement joins TRBV19 to TRBJ2-7; D not certain. The CDR3 runs to 14 residues. Germline V gene lookup returns CDR1 LNHDA and CDR2 SQIVND (reference sequence). V lost 2 bases to trimming and J lost 1 base, with 9 bases between them. CDR3 loop: CASSIIGQSYEQYF. CDR3 nucleotides: TGTGCCAGTAGTATAATTGGGCAGTCCTACGAGCAGTACTTC.